This TCR beta chain originates from a study of OX40 agonist ivuxolimab in advanced cancers. Looking at the study overall: Three patients, one with hepatocellular carcinoma and two with cutaneous melanoma, responded partially.

Trimming cost V 0 bases and J 5 bases; bases outside gene matches: 4. This CDR3 is 15 amino acids long. Germline V gene lookup returns CDR1 SGHRS and CDR2 YFSETQ. Notes on this clone: Its target is unknown.

Assay: immunoSEQ multiplex PCR; the TCRdb copy retains only in-frame clones and omits some. In the table there are about 54,000 clones, around four fifths of which are singletons. General observations from the study: Among the nonresponders, some also had low normalized T-cell clonal expansion.

This chain connects TRBV5-1 to TRBJ2-2, with 7 bases lining up with TRBD2. The clonotype was recovered from an adult with an advanced solid tumor such as melanoma, head and neck, liver or kidney cancer. Here the sequenced sample was CD4+ or CD8+ T cells sorted from blood, taken in a trial of the OX40 agonist ivuxolimab. CDR3 sequence (DNA): TGCGCCAGCAGCTTGGTCGTGGGAGGGACCGGGGAGCTGTTTTTT. It codes for CASSLVVGGTGELFF.